The rows below give T cell receptor beta chains drawn from one sample of a study of neurological immune-mediated disorders. TCRdb reanalysed the 5' RACE reads using MiXCR and keeps one entry per CDR3 protein. The data contain roughly 53,000 distinct CDR3 sequences, 6.5% to 8.5% of them singletons. Specimen: PBMCs. These receptors were collected from a woman aged 40-49 years in good health. Both conserved end residues are part of each CDR3. The order of the fields is V gene, D gene, clone size, J gene, CDR3 protein, CDR3 DNA. The D gene is left open where the match is weak. Some rows have no size entry. The others give once, few or many, or a class for an expanded clone.

>TRBV7-2|NA|many|TRBJ1-1
CASSLSDRQNTEAFF
TGTGCCAGCAGCTTGAGCGACAGACAGAACACTGAAGCTTTCTTT
>TRBV5-1|TRBD1|NA|TRBJ2-1
CASSHTRDRGVHEQFF
TGCGCCAGCAGCCACACCCGGGACAGGGGAGTCCATGAGCAGTTCTTC
>TRBV6-2/TRBV6-3|NA|medium-sized|TRBJ2-7
CASSFGGNEQYF
TGTGCCAGCAGCTTTGGAGGAAACGAGCAGTACTTC
>TRBV5-5|NA|NA|TRBJ2-7
CASSLYSGQAYEQYF
TGTGCCAGCAGCTTGTATTCCGGGCAGGCCTACGAGCAGTACTTC
>TRBV12-3/TRBV12-4|NA|many|TRBJ2-3
CASKIRQSTDTQYF
TGTGCCAGCAAAATCCGACAAAGCACAGATACGCAGTATTTT
>TRBV5-1|TRBD2|many|TRBJ2-3
CASSPGLAGGTTDTQYF
TGCGCCAGCAGCCCCGGACTAGCGGGGGGGACCACAGATACGCAGTATTTT
>TRBV20-1|NA|many|TRBJ1-1
CSARDPQGMILF
TGCAGTGCTAGAGATCCACAGGGTATGATTCTCTTT
>TRBV18|NA|many|TRBJ2-3
CASSPPRGDTQYF
TGTGCCAGCTCACCTCCCCGGGGGGATACGCAGTATTTT
>TRBV7-9|NA|many|TRBJ1-1
CASSPPARNTEAFF
TGTGCCAGCAGCCCCCCAGCACGGAACACTGAAGCTTTCTTT
>TRBV5-6|TRBD1|many|TRBJ1-1
CASSLYQGANEAFF
TGTGCCAGCAGCTTGTATCAGGGGGCTAATGAAGCTTTCTTT
>TRBV20-1|TRBD1|many|TRBJ1-5
CSAIFGTGNSNQPQHF
TGCAGTGCTATTTTCGGGACAGGGAATAGCAATCAGCCCCAGCATTTT
>TRBV6-5|TRBD2|many|TRBJ2-5
CASSYHTSGVETQYF
TGTGCCAGCAGTTACCACACTAGCGGGGTAGAGACCCAGTACTTC
>TRBV3-1|TRBD2|many|TRBJ2-1
CASSQVYLASGRVYNEQFF
TGTGCCAGCAGCCAAGTGTACTTGGCTAGCGGGAGAGTCTACAATGAGCAGTTCTTC
>TRBV29-1|TRBD1|NA|TRBJ2-7
CSVSLLKQGGLSYEQYF
TGCAGCGTTAGCTTACTCAAACAGGGGGGCCTCTCCTACGAGCAGTACTTC
>TRBV7-8|TRBD1|many|TRBJ1-6
CASSLAESGGRAPLHF
TGTGCCAGCAGCTTAGCCGAGTCAGGGGGCAGGGCACCCCTCCACTTT
>TRBV24-1|TRBD2|many|TRBJ2-7
CATSDPGTSGSYEQYF
TGTGCCACCAGTGACCCCGGGACTAGCGGTTCCTACGAGCAGTACTTC
>TRBV10-1|TRBD2|many|TRBJ2-3
CASSESLAGTDTQYF
TGCGCCAGCAGTGAGTCGCTAGCGGGAACAGATACGCAGTATTTT
>TRBV29-1|NA|many|TRBJ2-7
CSVVLTGRYEQYF
TGCAGCGTTGTCCTTACAGGGAGGTACGAGCAGTACTTC
>TRBV5-1|TRBD2|NA|TRBJ2-7
CASSLGSGGIEMWEQYF
TGCGCCAGCAGCTTGGGGAGCGGGGGGATCGAGATGTGGGAGCAGTACTTC
>TRBV13|NA|many|TRBJ2-7
CASSFRNPVASGQYF
TGTGCCAGCAGCTTCAGAAATCCTGTTGCGAGCGGGCAGTACTTC
>TRBV20-1|NA|many|TRBJ2-3
CSARGGSTDTQYF
TGCAGTGCTAGAGGGGGTTCCACAGATACGCAGTATTTT